This is a list of T cell receptor beta chains from one sample in a study of blood T cells in healthy people across ages. TCRdb re-called the 5' RACE reads with MiXCR, one entry per CDR3 protein. The sample shows about 720,000 distinct CDR3 sequences, about a fifth of them seen only once. Sequences were obtained from blood. These receptor sequences come from a man aged 65 to 85 in good health. Both conserved end residues are trimmed from each CDR3. Fields, in order: V gene, CDR3 length, clone size, J gene, CDR3 protein. The size entry is marked missing in some rows and otherwise reads once, few, many or a size class.

>TRBV10-3|13|-|TRBJ2-2
AIGARDLNTGELF
>TRBV6-6|13|-|TRBJ2-1
ASGPGGSVYNEQF
>TRBV7-2|12|few|TRBJ2-7
ASSLEGLTYEQY
>TRBV7-2|13|-|-
ASSLEAGQGTRQF
>TRBV12-3/TRBV12-4|9|-|TRBJ2-2
ATTDSGELF
>TRBV7-2|11|-|TRBJ1-1
ASSLVVPGRAF
>TRBV6-6|12|-|TRBJ2-4
ASSIQGAANIQY
>TRBV7-3|11|few|TRBJ1-2
ASSQTGGVGYT
>TRBV28|13|few|TRBJ1-4
ASSLFSAGVEKLF
>TRBV11-2|13|few|TRBJ1-1
ASSLSGQTNTEAF
>TRBV24-1|14|few|TRBJ2-3
ATSESRLAHGNTQY
>TRBV29-1|14|few|TRBJ1-1
SVDGHLGILDPEAF
>TRBV7-3|11|few|TRBJ2-1
ASSLGPTGEQF
>TRBV29-1|10|many|TRBJ1-4
SVELGGEKLF
>TRBV20-1|13|few|TRBJ2-3
SASEDRGQTDTQY
>TRBV20-1|12|few|-
SARDHGRTYEQY
>TRBV4-1|14|-|TRBJ2-7
ASSQEDRTVSYEQY
>TRBV20-1|9|-|TRBJ2-3
SAVSTDTQY
>TRBV20-1|13|-|TRBJ2-2
SARVAGGPSGELF
>TRBV28|17|-|TRBJ2-3
ASRPWGTSGGPSTDTQY
>TRBV28|12|-|TRBJ2-1
AIKRSTSYNEQF
>TRBV5-1|12|few|TRBJ1-6
ASSRDRGASPLH
>TRBV4-2|15|-|TRBJ2-3
ASSQFKSGGAQDTQY
>TRBV27|12|-|TRBJ2-2
ASSAKRDTGELF
>TRBV28|11|few|TRBJ2-1
ASRAGGFNEQF
>TRBV14|14|few|TRBJ2-7
ASSQGDWVSSYEQY
>TRBV12-5|11|many|TRBJ2-5
ASGLGGVETQY
>TRBV12-3/TRBV12-4|12|few|TRBJ1-2
ASSVETGRDGYT
>TRBV29-1|12|-|TRBJ1-3
SVETGPSGNTIY
>TRBV29-1|11|-|TRBJ1-2
SVEVPGNYGYT
>TRBV5-1|12|few|TRBJ1-2
ASSEGQPLGGYT
>TRBV20-1|14|few|TRBJ2-4
SAPSSGAGAKNIQY
>TRBV6-2/TRBV6-3|12|-|-
ASSQLAGPNEQF
>TRBV29-1|13|-|TRBJ1-5
SVWTGGGVDQPQH
>TRBV6-6|11|few|TRBJ2-7
ASRTSANYEQY
>TRBV29-1|11|few|-
SVESGSSYEQY
>TRBV6-5|13|few|TRBJ1-3
ASSPRHVSGNTIY
>TRBV20-1|11|-|TRBJ1-2
SARDGKRNGYT
>TRBV6-1|12|-|TRBJ2-3
ASSEAGGIDTQY
>TRBV6-5|12|-|-
ASFPSGGPETQY
>TRBV5-1|12|-|TRBJ2-3
ASSPGTQSDTQY
>TRBV15|11|-|TRBJ1-2
ATSSTGQGIYT
>TRBV12-3/TRBV12-4|13|-|TRBJ1-2
ASSPGTDHIVGYT
>TRBV6-1|8|few|TRBJ2-1
ASGNRQQF
>TRBV20-1|14|few|TRBJ2-5
SAWLRSGVSLETQY
>TRBV7-2|13|-|-
ASSQPGLASETQY
>TRBV5-1|14|-|TRBJ2-5
ASSSLSTGTRETQY
>TRBV3-1|12|few|TRBJ2-2
ASSHQGYTGELF
>TRBV6-1|13|few|TRBJ2-5
ASKRSTGVQETQY
>TRBV5-1|11|few|TRBJ1-1
ASSKEPDTEAF
>TRBV28|12|-|TRBJ2-1
ASSSGPLNNEQF
>TRBV20-1|13|-|TRBJ1-5
SAGRDPTRYQPQH
>TRBV10-3|13|-|TRBJ2-5
AISESSGREETQY
>TRBV20-1|13|many|TRBJ2-2
SATGPGEGQEELF